Below, one T cell receptor beta chain is given with its context. This clone was detected once. Its antigen remains undetermined. The record has no base qualities; no much larger clone is one base away. Focal radiation therapy combined with CTLA-4 blockade (ipilimumab) was tested in patients with chemo-refractory metastatic non-small-cell lung cancer. Counted from cysteine to phenylalanine, this CDR3 has 15 amino acids. Solely the CDR3 DNA is kept, with 45 bases framed from the first base. The germline V end is reduced by 3 bases and the J end by 3 bases; junction bases left unmatched: 7. CDR1 SGHAT and CDR2 FQNNGV were looked up in the germline V gene. This sample was taken from a study of radiotherapy plus CTLA-4 blockade in lung cancer (dated by TCRdb to the late 2010s). As for the study more broadly: Objective responses occurred in approximately 17% of enrolled patients, and approximately 34% achieved disease control.

Broader findings and caveats from the paper: The strongest predictors of response were reported to be early dynamic shifts in blood T cell clones along with a rise in serum interferon-beta following radiation. TCR clones derived from tumors expanded in peripheral blood after treatment with radiotherapy and ipilimumab.

The protocol used for the library was the immunoSEQ multiplex PCR assay. This immuneACCESS table, as held by TCRdb, lists in-frame sequences with V and J called but not all clones. Of the missing ones, under half trace to an unresolved V gene in checked studies; the others have no known cause. This sample lists 130,000 or so clones; around 89% were detected once. Just under 7% of the sample belongs to the ten largest clones. The sequence was obtained from a human donor with non-small cell lung cancer that progressed on radiotherapy plus ipilimumab. Recombination joined TRBV11-2 with TRBJ1-2, with TRBD1 identical over 7 junction bases. The specimen comprised peripheral blood, sampled from a patient treated with radiotherapy plus ipilimumab. The encoded CDR3 is CASSFHSGTDYGYTF. The DNA sequence follows: TGTGCCAGCAGCTTCCATTCCGGGACAGACTATGGCTACACCTTC.